These 3 T cell receptor beta chains came from one sample sequenced in a study of T cells in Graves' hyperthyroidism and ophthalmopathy. Researchers took RNA transcripts and amplified the TCR beta CDR3 regions from them. The TCR CDR3 was amplified in a first-round RT-PCR using the HTBI primer set. One entry per CDR3 protein, called by TCRdb with MiXCR from the multiplex PCR reads. Among some 550,000 distinct CDR3 sequences listed, roughly 20% were seen once. Sample: blood. Receptors originate from a man aged 18 to 30 with Graves' hyperthyroidism.

The rearrangement uses TRBV14 and TRBJ1-2; D gene uncertain. The V end was cut by 1 base, the J end by 8 bases, with 17 bases between. The CDR3 loop spans 15 amino acids. Germline CDR1 reads SGHDN; CDR2 reads FVKESK. The CDR3 sequence is CASSQARASLGGYTF. Written as DNA, the CDR3 is TGTGCCAGCAGCCAAGCGAGGGCCTCTCTAGGGGGCTACACCTTC.

This clonotype has ten or more counts. The chain joins TRBV12-3 or TRBV12-4 to TRBJ1-1, with TRBD1 identical over 7 bases. Unmatched junction bases numbered 8, after V lost 6 bases and J lost 4 bases. This CDR3 comprises 14 residues. CDR3 loop: CASRYRGFGTEAFF. The DNA for the CDR3 is TGTGCCAGCAGGTACAGGGGATTCGGCACTGAAGCTTTCTTT.

This clonotype was recorded many times. The V and J genes are TRBV13 and TRBJ1-1, with D hard to call. V was clipped by 3 bases and J by 8 bases, with 10 bases between them. The germline V gene has CDR1 PRHDT and CDR2 FYEKMQ (reference sequence). This CDR3 has 12 amino acids. CDR3 loop: CASSFQGGEAFF. CDR3 sequence (DNA): TGTGCCAGCAGCTTCCAAGGAGGGGAAGCTTTCTTT.